This T cell receptor (beta chain) appears in the sequencing data of a study of blood T cell repertoires in COVID-19 (dated by TCRdb to about 2020). Background for the entire study: Collaborator samples came from the United States, Italy and Spain and covered acute and convalescent phases of COVID-19. A freely available public database, intended as a resource for researchers studying the immune response to SARS-CoV-2, is where the repertoires were released. Nearly every sample came with metadata listing a de-identified subject ID, COVID-19 status, age in years and sex. Where available, HLA class I and class II types were taken from metadata supplied by the sample provider and were not determined by assay-based typing. The material from the prospective study consisted of cDNA or gDNA derived from T cells, B-cell-depleted T cells, or PBMCs. The dataset comprised deeply sampled blood TCRbeta repertoires from subjects exposed to, actively infected with, or recovered from COVID-19. The samples were drawn from the first 160 participants of the ongoing ImmuneRACE study and from 1,254 subjects provided by 6 global collaborators.

The study at large found these results: The amount of clinical and demographic metadata varied by source and participant and was provided uncurated.

In the prospective study, participants were about 18 to 95 years old, resided in around 25 geographic areas of the United States, and were enrolled through a virtual design. In the prospective study, participants were assigned to cohorts based on the clinical history participants reported in a screening survey and a study questionnaire. For ImmuneRACE Cohort 3, a participant was defined as recovered based on two consecutive negative NP/OP PCR tests, clearance by a healthcare professional, or resolution of symptoms. Each participant in the prospective study had whole blood, serum and a nasopharyngeal or oropharyngeal swab collected by mobile phlebotomists. Additional blood draws and questionnaires over an approximately two-month period could optionally be provided by prospective study participants. Prospective study blood samples were shipped either frozen or at room temperature before DNA extraction.

TCRbeta CDR3 regions were amplified from genomic DNA by means of the immunoSEQ Assay, a bias-controlled multiplex PCR. The authors' analysis ran thus. Within the assay, amplification of reference gene primers was used to estimate how many nucleated cells each sample contained. Sequence reads were collapsed and filtered to measure the absolute abundance of every unique TCRbeta CDR3 rearrangement. For each sample, productive Simpson clonality was calculated as the square root of Simpson's diversity index over productive rearrangements. TCRdb took this table from immuneACCESS and kept in-frame rearrangements with V and J called. Such tables lack part of the clones; where checked against another copy, unresolved V genes explain under half of the gap, and the rest is unexplained. V and J calls and clone size are as listed in that table; D and trimming were resolved from the DNA. The sample records roughly 320,000 clones, 65% to 90% of which are singletons. Approximately 4.1% of the sample comes from the top ten.

Cut back by 0 bases and 6 bases, the V and J ends lie 15 bases apart. Taken from cysteine to phenylalanine, the CDR3 has 15 residues. This entry keeps only the CDR3 DNA: 45 bases, framed from base 1. CDR1 is given as SGHRS and CDR2 as YFSETQ, both from the germline V gene. A word on this clone: What antigen it recognizes has not been identified. No base quality information exists; no much larger clone differs at one position.

The chain links TRBV5-1 with TRBJ1-2, with no D gene named confidently. The source of this sequence is a man younger than 45 who had recovered from COVID-19. Material: PBMCs or T cells enriched from blood (not recorded which). The CDR3 region: CASSLGGRTRDGYTF. The DNA sequence follows: TGCGCCAGCAGCTTGGGGGGTAGGACGCGGGATGGCTACACCTTC.